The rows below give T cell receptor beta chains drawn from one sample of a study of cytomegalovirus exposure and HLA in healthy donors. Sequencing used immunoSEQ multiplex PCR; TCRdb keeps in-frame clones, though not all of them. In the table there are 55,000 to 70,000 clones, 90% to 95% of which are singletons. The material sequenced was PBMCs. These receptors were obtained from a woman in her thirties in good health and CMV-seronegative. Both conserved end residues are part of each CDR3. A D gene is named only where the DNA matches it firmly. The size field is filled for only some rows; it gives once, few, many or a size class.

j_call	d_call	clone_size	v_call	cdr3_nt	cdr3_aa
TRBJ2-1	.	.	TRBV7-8	TGTGCCAGCAGCTTAGGTTCAGCCAACGGGGGCAATGAGCAGTTCTTC	CASSLGSANGGNEQFF
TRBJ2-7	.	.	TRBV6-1	TGTGCCAGCAGTGAGTCAGGACAGAACTACGAGCAGTACTTC	CASSESGQNYEQYF
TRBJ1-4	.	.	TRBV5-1	TGCGCCAGCAGCTTGCTTCCCCTAGATACGGTGGGTGAAAAACTGTTTTTT	CASSLLPLDTVGEKLFF
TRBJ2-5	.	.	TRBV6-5	TGTGCCAGCAGTTCAAAAGAGACCCAGTACTTC	CASSSKETQYF
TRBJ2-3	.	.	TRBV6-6	TGTGCCAGCAGTTACTCCGGGGCTAGCGACACAGATACGCAGTATTTT	CASSYSGASDTDTQYF
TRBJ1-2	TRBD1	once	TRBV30	TGTGCCTGGCATATTCCGGGACAGACACATGGCTACACCTTC	CAWHIPGQTHGYTF
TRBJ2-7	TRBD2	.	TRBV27	TGTGCCAGCAGTTTATCGTTAGCGGGAGGGTCCCCTTTAAACTTC	CASSLSLAGGSPLNF
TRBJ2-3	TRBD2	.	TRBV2	TGTGCCAGCATTGAGCGGGGCCTCACAGATACGCAGTATTTT	CASIERGLTDTQYF
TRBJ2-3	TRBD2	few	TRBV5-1	TGCGCCAGCAGCTGGATGACTAGCGGGAGTACAGATACGCAGTATTTT	CASSWMTSGSTDTQYF
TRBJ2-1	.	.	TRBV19	TGTGCCAGCAACTTACTTGGAGTGAATGAGCAGTTCTTC	CASNLLGVNEQFF
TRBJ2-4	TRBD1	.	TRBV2	TGTGCCAGCAGGGAAACTACAGGGGGAGCCAAAAACATTCAGTACTTC	CASRETTGGAKNIQYF
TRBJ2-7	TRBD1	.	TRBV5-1	TGCGCCAGCAGCGGAGGGACAGGGTCCCTCTACGAGCAGTACTTC	CASSGGTGSLYEQYF
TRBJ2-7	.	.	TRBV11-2	TGTGCCAGCAGCACGGGGACTGACTACGAGCAGTACTTC	CASSTGTDYEQYF
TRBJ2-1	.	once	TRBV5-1	TGCGCCAGCAGCTTGAATAAGGAGACTGAGCAGTTCTTC	CASSLNKETEQFF
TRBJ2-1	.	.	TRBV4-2	TGTGCCAGCAGCCAAGATCCCAGTGACAATGAGCAGTTCTTC	CASSQDPSDNEQFF
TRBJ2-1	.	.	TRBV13	TGTGCCAGCAGCCTGGGCCCTCCGAATGAGCAGTTCTTC	CASSLGPPNEQFF
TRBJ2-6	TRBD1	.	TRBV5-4	TGTGCCAGCAGTCGAGGACCACAGGGGTCTGGGGCCAACGTCCTGACTTTC	CASSRGPQGSGANVLTF
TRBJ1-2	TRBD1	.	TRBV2	TGTGCCAGCAGTGTCTCCGGGACAGCTATTCTCTATGGCTACACCTTC	CASSVSGTAILYGYTF
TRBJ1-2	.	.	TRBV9	TGTGCCAGCAGCGCGTTTCGGGGGGCAGCTACCTCGACTAACTATGGCTACACCTTC	CASSAFRGAATSTNYGYTF
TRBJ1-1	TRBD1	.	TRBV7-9	TGTGCCAGCAGCCATTCTTCAGGGGGCGGGGAAGCTTTCTTT	CASSHSSGGGEAFF
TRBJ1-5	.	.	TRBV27	TGTGCCAGCGGTTTCGCAGGGGAGAGCAATCAGCCCCAGCATTTT	CASGFAGESNQPQHF
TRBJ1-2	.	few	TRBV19	TGTGCCAGTAGTACTCTCGACAACCACTATGGCTACACCTTC	CASSTLDNHYGYTF
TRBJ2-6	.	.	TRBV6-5	TGTGCCAGCAGTTCCCCCGGGGCTGGGGCCAACGTCCTGACTTTC	CASSSPGAGANVLTF
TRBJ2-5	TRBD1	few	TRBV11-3	TGTGCCAGCAGCGCCGGACAGGCGGAGACCCAGTACTTC	CASSAGQAETQYF
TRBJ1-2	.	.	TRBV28	TGTGCCAGCAGTCCAAGATTGACAAGAAACTATGGCTACACCTTC	CASSPRLTRNYGYTF
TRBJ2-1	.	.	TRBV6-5	TGTGCCAGCACCTTCATAGATGAGCAGTTCTTC	CASTFIDEQFF
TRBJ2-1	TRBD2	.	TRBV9	TGTGCCAGCAGTTTAGCGGGACCCTCCTACAATGAGCAGTTCTTC	CASSLAGPSYNEQFF
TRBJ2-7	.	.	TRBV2	TGTGCCAGCAGTAGACTCTCCTACGAGCAGTACTTC	CASSRLSYEQYF
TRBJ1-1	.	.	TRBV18	TGTGCCAGCTCATCAGACAGTGAAGCTTTCTTT	CASSSDSEAFF
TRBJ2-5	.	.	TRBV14	TGTGCCAGCAGCCAAGAGCGGGGCGGATTTCGGGAGACCCAGTACTTC	CASSQERGGFRETQYF
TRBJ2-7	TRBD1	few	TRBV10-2	TGCGCCAGCAGTCCAGGGGGTTTAGCGAATTACGAGCAGTACTTC	CASSPGGLANYEQYF
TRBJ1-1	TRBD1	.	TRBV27	TGTGCCAGCAGTCAGGGGGCGCGAACTGAAGCTTTCTTT	CASSQGARTEAFF
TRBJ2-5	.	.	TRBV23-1	TGCGCCAGCAGTCAAGCAGGGTGCGTATTCTTGGAGACCCAGTACTTC	CASSQAGCVFLETQYF
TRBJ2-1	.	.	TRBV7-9	TGTGCCAGCAGCTTGGCTAGCAGAGACAATGAGCAGTTCTTC	CASSLASRDNEQFF
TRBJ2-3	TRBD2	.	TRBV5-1	TGCGCCAGCAGCTTGGTGGGACTAGCGGGAGCAGATACGCAGTATTTT	CASSLVGLAGADTQYF
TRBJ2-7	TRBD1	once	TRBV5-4	TGTGCCAGCAGCTGGACCGGGACAGGGGAGGGCGAGCAGTACTTC	CASSWTGTGEGEQYF
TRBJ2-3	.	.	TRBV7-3	TGTGCCAGCAGCGCAGGAACGTTCAACCCAGATACGCAGTATTTT	CASSAGTFNPDTQYF